These T cell receptor beta chains were read from a single sample in a study of cytomegalovirus exposure and HLA in healthy donors. The data were produced by immunoSEQ multiplex PCR, yet TCRdb's version contains in-frame clones alone and is incomplete. The sample contains some 95,000 clones, roughly 78% of which appear only once. Sequenced material: PBMCs. These receptors were collected from a man aged 30 to 45 in good health and CMV-seronegative. Both conserved end residues are part of each CDR3. The order of the fields is CDR3 protein, CDR3 DNA, D gene, V gene, clone size, J gene. A D gene is named only where the DNA matches it firmly. Clone size is not always given. Where it is, it says once, few, many or a class for expanded clones.

CDR3: CASSPGTGTYGYTF
DNA: TGTGCCAGCAGCCCCGGGACAGGGACCTATGGCTACACCTTC
D: TRBD1
V: TRBV9
size: -
J: TRBJ1-2

CDR3: CASSIGLAEINTGELFF
DNA: TGTGCCAGTAGTATCGGGCTAGCGGAGATAAACACCGGGGAGCTGTTTTTT
D: TRBD2
V: TRBV19
size: -
J: TRBJ2-2

CDR3: CASSYTRTGGSYGYTF
DNA: TGTGCCAGCAGTTACACCCGGACAGGGGGCAGCTATGGCTACACCTTC
D: TRBD1
V: TRBV6-5
size: -
J: TRBJ1-2

CDR3: CASSPLSWEDGYTF
DNA: TGTGCCAGCTCACCACTTAGCTGGGAGGATGGCTACACCTTC
D: -
V: TRBV18
size: -
J: TRBJ1-2

CDR3: CAILMRGTENTGELFF
DNA: TGTGCCATCCTTATGAGGGGGACAGAAAACACCGGGGAGCTGTTTTTT
D: TRBD1
V: TRBV10-3
size: once
J: TRBJ2-2

CDR3: CASSAQGAEAGTEAFF
DNA: TGCGCCAGCAGCGCTCAGGGGGCGGAGGCCGGGACTGAAGCTTTCTTT
D: TRBD1
V: TRBV5-1
size: -
J: TRBJ1-1

CDR3: CASSPGSGGITDTQYF
DNA: TGCGCCAGCAGCCCTGGCTCAGGGGGCATTACAGATACGCAGTATTTT
D: TRBD1
V: TRBV5-1
size: few
J: TRBJ2-3

CDR3: CASHKKGIEAFF
DNA: TGTGCCAGCCATAAAAAGGGGATTGAAGCTTTCTTT
D: -
V: TRBV5-4
size: -
J: TRBJ1-1

CDR3: CATSRDQGRAGTEAFF
DNA: TGTGCCACCAGCAGAGATCAGGGGAGGGCGGGGACTGAAGCTTTCTTT
D: -
V: TRBV15
size: -
J: TRBJ1-1

CDR3: CASRPWGETDTQYF
DNA: TGTGCCAGCCGCCCCTGGGGGGAGACAGATACGCAGTATTTT
D: -
V: TRBV27
size: -
J: TRBJ2-3

CDR3: CASSLVPGQGQSTEAFF
DNA: TGCGCCAGCAGCTTGGTCCCGGGACAGGGACAGAGCACTGAAGCTTTCTTT
D: TRBD1
V: TRBV5-1
size: -
J: TRBJ1-1

CDR3: CASGLQPSITTRIHEQYF
DNA: TGTGCTAGTGGTTTGCAACCCAGCATAACTACGAGAATCCACGAGCAGTACTTC
D: -
V: TRBV12-5
size: -
J: TRBJ2-7

CDR3: CASSLQGANTETQYF
DNA: TGCGCCAGCAGCTTACAGGGGGCGAATACGGAGACCCAGTACTTC
D: TRBD1
V: TRBV5-1
size: -
J: TRBJ2-5

CDR3: CASVARGAGTGELFF
DNA: TGTGCCAGCGTTGCCAGGGGCGCTGGCACCGGGGAGCTGTTTTTT
D: -
V: TRBV6-5
size: -
J: TRBJ2-2

CDR3: CASSLLRERTEAFF
DNA: TGTGCCAGCAGCTTGCTACGGGAGAGGACTGAAGCTTTCTTT
D: -
V: TRBV5-6
size: -
J: TRBJ1-1

CDR3: CASSLIGYTEAFF
DNA: TGTGCCAGCAGCTTAATCGGGTACACTGAAGCTTTCTTT
D: -
V: TRBV7-2
size: -
J: TRBJ1-1

CDR3: CASSLGQGSPSF
DNA: TGTGCCAGCAGCTTGGGACAGGGGTCCCCTAGCTTC
D: TRBD1
V: TRBV7-2
size: -
J: TRBJ2-7

CDR3: CASSERFEAFF
DNA: TGTGCCAGCAGTGAGCGGTTTGAAGCTTTCTTT
D: -
V: TRBV6-1
size: few
J: TRBJ1-1

CDR3: CASSPGTANSPLHF
DNA: TGCGCCAGCAGCCCTGGGACAGCTAATTCACCCCTCCACTTT
D: TRBD1
V: TRBV5-1
size: -
J: TRBJ1-6

CDR3: CASSLTGSNQPQHF
DNA: TGTGCCAGCAGCCTGACGGGGTCTAATCAGCCCCAGCATTTT
D: -
V: TRBV7-9
size: -
J: TRBJ1-5

CDR3: CASSSPDRAYEQYF
DNA: TGTGCCAGCAGTTCCCCGGACAGGGCCTACGAGCAGTACTTC
D: TRBD1
V: TRBV6-6
size: few
J: TRBJ2-7

CDR3: CASSRGGRLAYVEQYF
DNA: TGTGCCAGCAGCCGCGGGGGGAGACTAGCGTATGTCGAGCAGTACTTC
D: TRBD2
V: TRBV5-6
size: -
J: TRBJ2-7

CDR3: CAWSARWAASPGWIEQYF
DNA: TGTGCCTGGAGTGCAAGATGGGCTGCCAGTCCGGGGTGGATCGAGCAGTACTTC
D: -
V: TRBV30
size: once
J: TRBJ2-7

CDR3: CASTRRQAPERINVLTF
DNA: TGTGCCAGCACAAGACGACAGGCCCCCGAGCGGATTAACGTCCTGACTTTC
D: -
V: TRBV7-9
size: -
J: TRBJ2-6

CDR3: CATGETREKLFF
DNA: TGTGCCACGGGGGAAACCCGTGAAAAACTGTTTTTT
D: -
V: TRBV10-3
size: -
J: TRBJ1-4

CDR3: CASSLAGGELFF
DNA: TGCGCCAGCAGCTTGGCGGGCGGGGAGCTGTTTTTT
D: -
V: TRBV5-1
size: once
J: TRBJ2-2

CDR3: CASSSKTGTMTGELFF
DNA: TGTGCCAGCAGCTCGAAGACAGGTACTATGACCGGGGAGCTGTTTTTT
D: -
V: TRBV5-4
size: -
J: TRBJ2-2

CDR3: CASSADRGYTF
DNA: TGCGCCAGCAGCGCGGACAGGGGCTACACCTTC
D: TRBD1
V: TRBV5-1
size: -
J: TRBJ1-2

CDR3: CASSFRGGANSPLHF
DNA: TGCGCCAGCAGCTTCCGCGGGGGCGCAAATTCACCCCTCCACTTT
D: -
V: TRBV10-2
size: -
J: TRBJ1-6

CDR3: CASSPGLAGVPSTDTQYF
DNA: TGCGCCAGCAGCCCCGGACTAGCGGGGGTCCCCAGCACAGATACGCAGTATTTT
D: TRBD2
V: TRBV5-1
size: once
J: TRBJ2-3

CDR3: CASSLAGISGELFF
DNA: TGTGCCAGCAGTTTAGCGGGGATTTCCGGGGAGCTGTTTTTT
D: -
V: TRBV28
size: -
J: TRBJ2-2

CDR3: CAWSLKGLNTEAFF
DNA: TGTGCCTGGAGCCTCAAGGGGTTGAACACTGAAGCTTTCTTT
D: -
V: TRBV30
size: -
J: TRBJ1-1

CDR3: CASSQDRAGGNEKLFF
DNA: TGCGCCAGCAGCCAAGATCGAGCGGGCGGGAATGAAAAACTGTTTTTT
D: -
V: TRBV4-3
size: few
J: TRBJ1-4

CDR3: CASISGTGGAGFMNTEAFF
DNA: TGTGCCAGCATCTCGGGGACAGGGGGCGCAGGATTCATGAACACTGAAGCTTTCTTT
D: TRBD1
V: TRBV7-2
size: few
J: TRBJ1-1

CDR3: CASSRTPDYQPQHF
DNA: TGTGCCAGCAGCCGGACACCAGATTATCAGCCCCAGCATTTT
D: -
V: TRBV9
size: -
J: TRBJ1-5

CDR3: CASSFGVMTNTGELFF
DNA: TGTGCCAGCAGCTTTGGAGTGATGACGAACACCGGGGAGCTGTTTTTT
D: -
V: TRBV5-6
size: -
J: TRBJ2-2

CDR3: CASSQVRTQYF
DNA: TGTGCCAGCAGCCAAGTCAGGACCCAGTACTTC
D: -
V: TRBV14
size: -
J: TRBJ2-5

CDR3: CAISESQGSGNTIYF
DNA: TGTGCCATCAGTGAGTCACAGGGCTCTGGAAACACCATATATTTT
D: -
V: TRBV10-3
size: -
J: TRBJ1-3

CDR3: CASSLREAYQPQHF
DNA: TGTGCCAGCAGCTTAAGGGAGGCTTATCAGCCCCAGCATTTT
D: -
V: TRBV7-6
size: once
J: TRBJ1-5

CDR3: CASNSGSGYGYTF
DNA: TGTGCCAGCAACTCGGGGAGTGGCTATGGCTACACCTTC
D: -
V: TRBV25-1
size: -
J: TRBJ1-2

CDR3: CASSVADSGPYEQYF
DNA: TGTGCCAGCAGCGTAGCAGATAGCGGTCCCTACGAGCAGTACTTC
D: -
V: TRBV9
size: -
J: TRBJ2-7

CDR3: CASSLPFNTEAFF
DNA: TGTGCCAGCAGTTTACCCTTTAACACTGAAGCTTTCTTT
D: -
V: TRBV28
size: once
J: TRBJ1-1